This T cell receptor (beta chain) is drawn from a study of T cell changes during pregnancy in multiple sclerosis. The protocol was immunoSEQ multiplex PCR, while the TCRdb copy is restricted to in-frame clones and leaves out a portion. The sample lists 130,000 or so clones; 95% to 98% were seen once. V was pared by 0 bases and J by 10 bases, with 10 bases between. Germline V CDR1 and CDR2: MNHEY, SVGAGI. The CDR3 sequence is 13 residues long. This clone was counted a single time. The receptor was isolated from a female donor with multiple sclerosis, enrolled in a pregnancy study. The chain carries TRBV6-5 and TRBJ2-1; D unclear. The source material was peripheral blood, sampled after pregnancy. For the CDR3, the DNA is TGTGCCAGCAGTTACTCGAACCAGAAAGAGCAGTTCTTC. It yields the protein CASSYSNQKEQFF.